Included here is one T cell receptor (beta chain) sequence, with context. Trimming cost V 4 bases and J 6 bases; bases outside gene matches: 6. The CDR3 has 14 residues. The germline V gene encodes CDR1 MGHRA and CDR2 YSYEKL. Generated by immunoSEQ multiplex PCR, the TCRdb table keeps only in-frame clones and is missing some. The table shows about 30,000 clones, with about 90% occurring only once. These data belong to a study of T cell changes during pregnancy in multiple sclerosis. The material was CD4+ T cells from peripheral blood mononuclear cells, obtained in the third trimester of pregnancy. This chain connects TRBV4-1 to TRBJ2-1; 7 bases match TRBD2. This clonotype was sampled from a female donor in good health, enrolled as a control in a pregnancy study. The CDR3 region has the DNA TGCGCCAGCAGCCTTGGGACTATCCCCAATGAGCAGTTCTTC. Translation gives CASSLGTIPNEQFF.